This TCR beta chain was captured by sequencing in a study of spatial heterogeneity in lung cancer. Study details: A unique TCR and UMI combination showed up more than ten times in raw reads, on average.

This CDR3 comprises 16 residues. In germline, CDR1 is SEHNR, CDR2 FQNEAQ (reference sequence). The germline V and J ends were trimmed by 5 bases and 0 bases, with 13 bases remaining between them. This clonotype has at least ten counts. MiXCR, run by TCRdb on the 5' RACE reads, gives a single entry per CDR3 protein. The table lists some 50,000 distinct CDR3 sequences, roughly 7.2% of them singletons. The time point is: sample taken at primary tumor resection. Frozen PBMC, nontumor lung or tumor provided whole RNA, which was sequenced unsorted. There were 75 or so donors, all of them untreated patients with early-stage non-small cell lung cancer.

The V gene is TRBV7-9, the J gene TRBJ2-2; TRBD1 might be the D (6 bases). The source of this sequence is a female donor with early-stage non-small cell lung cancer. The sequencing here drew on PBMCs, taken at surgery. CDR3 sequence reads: CASSQPTGPNTGELFF. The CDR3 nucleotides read TGTGCCAGCAGCCAACCAACAGGGCCGAACACCGGGGAGCTGTTTTTT.